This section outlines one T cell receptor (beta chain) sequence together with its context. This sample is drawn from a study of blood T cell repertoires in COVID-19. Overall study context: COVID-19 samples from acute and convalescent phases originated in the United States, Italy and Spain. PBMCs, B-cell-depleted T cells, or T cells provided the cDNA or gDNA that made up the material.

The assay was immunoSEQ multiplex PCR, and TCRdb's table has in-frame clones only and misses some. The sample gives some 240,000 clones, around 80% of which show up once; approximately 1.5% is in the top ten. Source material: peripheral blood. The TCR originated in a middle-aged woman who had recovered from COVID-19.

The DNA of the CDR3 is TGCAGCGTTCGTGGGACAGGGACGGCCGGGGAGCTGTTTTTT. As protein: CSVRGTGTAGELFF. The chain combines TRBV29-1 with TRBJ2-2; 9 nucleotides line up with TRBD1. Germline CDR1 and CDR2: SQVTM and ANQGSEA. The CDR3 is 14 residues long. J was trimmed by 6 bases and V by 5 bases; bases with no gene match: 7.